This T cell receptor beta chain is drawn from a study of T cell repertoires in cytomegalovirus infection. The CDR3 loop spans 14 amino acids. Germline V gene sequence: CDR1 SGHVS, CDR2 FQNEAQ. The V end was cut by 6 bases, the J end by 0 bases, with 10 bases between. General observations from the study: Individuals carrying CMV plus the relevant HLA were identified by cumulative frequency of public TCR beta families.

The table lists this clonotype with many counts. The antigen is not known. TCRdb reanalysed the reads using MiXCR and keeps one entry per CDR3 protein. The repertoire holds 110,000 to 150,000 distinct CDR3 sequences, with roughly 6% as singletons. This chain joins TRBV7-8 and TRBJ2-3; D is unclear. The clonotype comes from a human donor in good health (CMV status not recorded). Some clones in this sample may be carry-over from other donors' samples. Sequencing was performed on PBMCs. In nucleotides, the CDR3 is TGTGCCAGCAGATTACTTACAAGCACAGATACGCAGTATTTT. The encoded protein is CASRLLTSTDTQYF.